These 23 T cell receptor beta chains were all obtained from the same sample, sequenced in a study of response to subunit inactivated influenza vaccine. TCRdb fed the RT-PCR reads into MiXCR, producing one record per CDR3 protein. This table holds hundreds of thousands of distinct CDR3 sequences, approximately 15% found once. Sequencing was performed on CD4+ T cells sorted from PBMCs, taken around 25 months after vaccination. The receptors stem from a man aged 50-75 years who received an inactivated influenza vaccine.

This clonotype was detected ten times or more. The gene calls are TRBV2 and TRBJ2-7, with 15 bases identical to TRBD2. The CDR3 runs to 15 residues. The trim removed 4 bases at V and 8 bases at J, leaving 6 bases unmatched. Germline CDR1 SNHLY, CDR2 FYNNEI. Here the CDR3 reads CASSAGTSGRLQQYF. CDR3 sequence (DNA): TGTGCCAGCAGTGCTGGGACTAGCGGGAGGTTGCAGCAGTACTTC.

This clonotype has just a few counts. The genes are TRBV3-1 and TRBJ2-1; D is perhaps TRBD2 (5 bases). The germline V gene has CDR1 LGHDT and CDR2 YNNKEL (reference sequence). V was pared by 2 bases and J by 2 bases, with 10 bases between. The length of the CDR3 is 15 residues. The chain's CDR3 is CASSQNPGTYNEQFF. As DNA, the CDR3 is TGTGCCAGCAGCCAAAACCCCGGGACCTACAATGAGCAGTTCTTC.

The chain links TRBV7-9 to TRBJ2-7; TRBD2 matches 9 bases. CDR3 length: 15 amino acids. Germline-derived CDR1 and CDR2 are SEHNR and FQNEAQ (reference sequence). V shed 5 bases and J 2 bases; nucleotides not matched to a gene: 7. This chain's CDR3 is CASSHSGRSTYEQYF. The CDR3, as DNA: TGTGCCAGCAGCCACAGCGGGAGGTCAACCTACGAGCAGTACTTC.

This chain links TRBV4-2 with TRBJ1-1; D gene ambiguous. The CDR3 sequence is 15 residues long. Trimming stripped 4 bases from V and 1 base from J, with 13 bases between. Germline-derived CDR1 and CDR2 are LGHNA and YNFKEQ. The CDR3 coding sequence is TGTGCCAGCAGCCCCCCTGGGTATTCGAACACTGAAGCTTTCTTT. Translating it yields CASSPPGYSNTEAFF.

This chain uses TRBV27 with TRBJ2-3; no definite D call. With 6 bases removed from V and 5 bases from J, the gap between germline ends came to 12 bases. This CDR3 comprises 13 residues. The germline V gene encodes CDR1 MNHEY and CDR2 SMNVEV (reference sequence). In nucleotides, the CDR3 is TGTGCCAGCAGACCTCACAATGAAGATACGCAGTATTTT. It is translated as CASRPHNEDTQYF.

This clonotype appeared many times. The chain recombines TRBV5-1 with TRBJ1-1; D is ambiguous. The germline gives CDR1 SGHRS, CDR2 YFSETQ. The CDR3 length is 15 residues. Deletions cut 4 bases from V and 1 base from J, with 14 bases between. The CDR3 sequence: CASSRALTANTEAFF. The CDR3 nucleotides read TGCGCCAGCAGCAGGGCCCTTACAGCGAACACTGAAGCTTTCTTT.

This rearrangement joins TRBV6-2 or TRBV6-3 to TRBJ2-7; TRBD1 is a possible D gene (7 bases). CDR3 length: 16 amino acids. The germline gives CDR1 MNHEY, CDR2 SVGEGT. V lost 2 bases to trimming and J lost 1 base, with 15 bases between them. The CDR3 DNA sequence: TGTGCCAGCAGTTACGGACCGACAGGGAGGTCCTACGAGCAGTACTTC. As protein: CASSYGPTGRSYEQYF.

This clonotype occurred a few times. The rearrangement uses TRBV6-2 or TRBV6-3 and TRBJ1-5; D unclear. V lost 0 bases, J lost 2 bases, and 11 bases lay in between. This CDR3 has 16 amino acids. Per the germline V gene, CDR1 is MNHEY and CDR2 is SVGEGT. CDR3: CASSYSTKMGNQPQHF. CDR3 DNA sequence: TGTGCCAGCAGTTACTCAACAAAGATGGGCAATCAGCCCCAGCATTTT.

A few counts support this clonotype. This chain connects TRBV3-1 to TRBJ2-5, with 9 bases aligning to TRBD2. The ends lost 1 base at V and 5 bases at J; junction bases unmatched: 8. The CDR3 is made up of 16 amino acids. Germline CDR1 and CDR2: LGHDT and YNNKEL (reference sequence). DNA for the CDR3: TGTGCCAGCAGCCAAGTGCGTCTAGCGGGGAAGGAGACCCAGTACTTC. Protein: CASSQVRLAGKETQYF.

The rearrangement links TRBV20-1 to TRBJ1-2, with 10 bases lining up with TRBD1. CDR3 length: 14 residues. Germline CDR1 reads DFQATT; CDR2 reads SNEGSKA (reference sequence). Trimming took 5 bases from V and 4 from J; bases not matched to a gene: 7. The CDR3, as DNA: TGCAGTGCTTCCCGGACAGGGGGTACCTATGGCTACACCTTC. Protein: CSASRTGGTYGYTF.

This clonotype appeared a few times. The chain carries TRBV7-9 and TRBJ2-1, with D perhaps TRBD1 (6 bases). Looked up from germline, CDR1 is SEHNR and CDR2 is FQNEAQ (reference sequence). CDR3 length: 13 residues. Trimming left V 5 bases short and J 5 bases short, with 10 bases between. The CDR3 region is CASSPQGNNEQFF. For the CDR3, the DNA is TGTGCCAGCAGCCCACAGGGAAACAATGAGCAGTTCTTC.

About this clonotype itself: The germline gene is not matched at one end of the junction; a read error may be the cause. This rearrangement joins TRBV12-3 or TRBV12-4 to TRBJ2-2; D possibly corresponds to TRBD2 (6 bases). The CDR3 is 15 residues long. Here the CDR3 reads CASSGGLTNTRELFF. CDR3 bases: TGTGCCAGCAGTGGAGGGTTAACGAACACCAGGGAGCTGTTTTTT.

This clonotype appeared a few times. The chain carries TRBV11-1 and TRBJ2-5, with D hard to call. The CDR3 loop spans 15 amino acids. Germline V gene lookup returns CDR1 SGHAT and CDR2 FQDESV (reference sequence). V was cut by 4 bases and J by 2 bases, with 14 bases left in between. CDR3 bases: TGTGCCAGCAGCTCAGTCGAAGGCTCTCAAGAGACCCAGTACTTC. It specifies CASSSVEGSQETQYF. Combining the CDR3 with reference TRBV11-1 and TRBJ2-5 gives the whole variable domain EAEVAQSPRYKITEKSQAVAFWCDPISGHATLYWYRQILGQGPELLVQFQDESVVDDSQLPKDRFSAERLKGVDSTLKIQPAELGDSAMYLCASSSVEGSQETQYFGPGTRLLVL.

This clonotype was observed at least ten times. V usage is TRBV9 and J usage is TRBJ2-2, with D possibly being TRBD1 (5 bases). V dropped 3 bases and J dropped 4 bases, with 22 bases sitting between them. CDR1 is SGDLS and CDR2 is YYNGEE in the germline V gene. CDR3 length: 18 residues. CDR3 sequence (DNA): TGTGCCAGCAGCGGGGGTCGACAGAGTTATTTCTCCACCGGGGAGCTGTTTTTT. Translation gives CASSGGRQSYFSTGELFF.

This clonotype turned up a few times. The gene calls are TRBV11-3 and TRBJ2-1, with 9 bases matching TRBD1. Unmatched junction bases numbered 7, after V lost 1 base and J lost 12 bases. The CDR3 consists of 14 residues. Germline CDR1 and CDR2: SGHNT and YENEEA. The CDR3 DNA is TGTGCCAGCAGCTTAGCGGGACAGGGTGAACGGCAGTTCTTC. It codes for CASSLAGQGERQFF.

The V and J genes are TRBV6-5 and TRBJ2-2; D perhaps matches TRBD2 (6 bases). This CDR3 is 15 amino acids long. With 0 bases removed from V and 4 bases from J, the gap between germline ends came to 9 bases. Germline-derived CDR1 and CDR2 are MNHEY and SVGAGI. The CDR3 nucleotides read TGTGCCAGCAGTTACTCGTCGGGGGTCACCGGGGAGCTGTTTTTT. It is translated as CASSYSSGVTGELFF.

This clonotype was observed a handful of times. For the CDR3, the DNA is TGCAGTGCCAAGAGGGGCGGTAGCTCCTACGAGCAGTACTTC. Translated, it gives CSAKRGGSSYEQYF. This rearrangement joins TRBV20-1 to TRBJ2-7, with D perhaps being TRBD1 or TRBD2 (5 bases each). The CDR3 sequence is 14 residues long. Between the trimmed V and J ends, which lost 6 bases and 0 bases, there was a span of 15 bases. Per germline, CDR1 DFQATT and CDR2 SNEGSKA (reference sequence).

In this sample, this clonotype turned up a few times. The chain employs TRBV4-1 and TRBJ2-2; 8 nucleotides match TRBD1. The CDR3 length is 17 residues. V lost 4 bases, J lost 0 bases, and 7 bases stayed unmatched. The germline V gene encodes CDR1 MGHRA and CDR2 YSYEKL. This CDR3 is CASSPYPRGPNTGELFF. For the CDR3, the DNA is TGCGCCAGCAGCCCCTATCCCAGGGGGCCGAACACCGGGGAGCTGTTTTTT.

This clonotype was counted between two and nine times. This chain joins TRBV4-2 and TRBJ2-5, with 14 bases matching TRBD2. The V gene's germline CDR1 is LGHNA and CDR2 YNFKEQ. Germline trimming cut 4 bases from V and 2 bases from J; bases unmatched to any gene: 3. The CDR3 is 16 residues long. CDR3 region: CASSPGLAGVQETQYF. In DNA form, the CDR3 reads TGTGCCAGCAGCCCGGGACTAGCGGGAGTGCAAGAGACCCAGTACTTC.

The V and J genes are TRBV12-3 or TRBV12-4 and TRBJ2-5; TRBD1 agrees at 10 bases. The length of the CDR3 is 14 residues. Unmatched junction bases numbered 10, after V lost 10 bases and J lost 5 bases. In nucleotides, the CDR3 is TGTGCCACCTCGAGACAGGGGGCTTGGGAGACCCAGTACTTC. Translated, it gives CATSRQGAWETQYF.

The CDR3 DNA sequence: TGTGCCTGGAGTGTACAGGGGGCTCGACATTCACCCCTCCACTTT. As protein: CAWSVQGARHSPLHF. The chain couples TRBV30 to TRBJ1-6, with 9 bases that match TRBD1. Germline V gene data show CDR1 as GTSNPN and CDR2 as SVGIG (reference sequence). The CDR3 is 15 residues long. J lost 8 bases, V lost 0 bases, and 5 bases had no gene match.

This chain links TRBV20-1 with TRBJ1-1, with unresolved D. Trimming left V 2 bases short and J 4 bases short, with 8 bases between. The CDR3 has 12 amino acids. CDR1 DFQATT and CDR2 SNEGSKA come from the germline V gene (reference sequence). The CDR3 protein is CSARPGVTEAFF. DNA of the CDR3: TGCAGTGCTAGACCTGGGGTCACTGAAGCTTTCTTT.

This clonotype was seen more than once but under ten times. The V and J genes are TRBV7-2 and TRBJ1-1; TRBD1 is a possible D gene (5 bases). The germline V gene has CDR1 SGHTA and CDR2 FQGNSA. This CDR3 region has 14 residues. V lost 1 base, J lost 5 bases, and 11 bases lay in between. In DNA, the CDR3 is TGTGCCAGCAGCTTAGAAACCCGGGGGACTGAAGCTTTCTTT. Translating gives CASSLETRGTEAFF.